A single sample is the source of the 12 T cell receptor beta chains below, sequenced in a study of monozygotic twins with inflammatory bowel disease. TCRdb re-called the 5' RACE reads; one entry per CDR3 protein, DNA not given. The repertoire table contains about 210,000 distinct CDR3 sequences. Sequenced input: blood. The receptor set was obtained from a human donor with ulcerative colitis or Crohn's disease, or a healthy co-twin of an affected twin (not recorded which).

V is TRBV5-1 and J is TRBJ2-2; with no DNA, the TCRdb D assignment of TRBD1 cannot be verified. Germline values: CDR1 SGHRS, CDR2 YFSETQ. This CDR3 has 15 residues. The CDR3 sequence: CASSLGTGDTGELFF.

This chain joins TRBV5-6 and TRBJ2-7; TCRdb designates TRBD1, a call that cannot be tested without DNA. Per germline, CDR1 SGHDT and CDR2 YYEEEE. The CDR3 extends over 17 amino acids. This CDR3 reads CASSFPPRTGGSYEQYF.

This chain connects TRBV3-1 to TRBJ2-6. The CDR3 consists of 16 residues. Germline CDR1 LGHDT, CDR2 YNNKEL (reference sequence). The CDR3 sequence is CASSQGWQSGANVLTF.

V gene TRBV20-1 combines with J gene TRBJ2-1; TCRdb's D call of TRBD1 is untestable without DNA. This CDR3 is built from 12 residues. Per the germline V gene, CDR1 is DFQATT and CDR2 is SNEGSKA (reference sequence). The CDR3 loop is CSARDRVHEQFF.

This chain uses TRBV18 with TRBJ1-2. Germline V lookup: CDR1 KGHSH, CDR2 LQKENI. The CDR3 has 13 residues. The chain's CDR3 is CASSPPRSYGYTF.

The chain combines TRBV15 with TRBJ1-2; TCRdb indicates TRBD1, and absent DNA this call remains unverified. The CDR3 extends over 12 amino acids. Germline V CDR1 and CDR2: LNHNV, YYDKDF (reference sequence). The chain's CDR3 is CATSGGSYGYTF.

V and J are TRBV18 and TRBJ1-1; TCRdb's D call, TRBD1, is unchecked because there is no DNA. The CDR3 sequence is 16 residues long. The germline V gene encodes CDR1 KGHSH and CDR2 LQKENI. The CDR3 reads CASSPFMGQGDSEAFF. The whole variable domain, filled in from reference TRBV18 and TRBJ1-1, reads NAGVMQNPRHLVRRRGQEARLRCSPMKGHSHVYWYRQLPEEGLKFMVYLQKENIIDESGMPKERFSAEFPKEGPSILRIQQVVRGDSAAYFCASSPFMGQGDSEAFFGQGTRLTVV.

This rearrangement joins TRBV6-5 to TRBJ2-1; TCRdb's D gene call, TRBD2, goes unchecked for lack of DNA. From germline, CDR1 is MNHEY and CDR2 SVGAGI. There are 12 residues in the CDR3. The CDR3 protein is CASSQRGGRLFF.

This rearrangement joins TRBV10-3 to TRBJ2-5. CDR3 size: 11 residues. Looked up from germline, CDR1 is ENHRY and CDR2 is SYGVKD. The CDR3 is CAISIKETQYF.

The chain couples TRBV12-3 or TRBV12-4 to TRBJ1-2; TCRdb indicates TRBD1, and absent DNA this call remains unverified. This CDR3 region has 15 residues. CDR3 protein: CASSLGTGAFYGYTF.

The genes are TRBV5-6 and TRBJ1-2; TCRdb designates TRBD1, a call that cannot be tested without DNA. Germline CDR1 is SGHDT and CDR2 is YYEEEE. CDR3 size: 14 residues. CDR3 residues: CASIIYQGGYGYTF.

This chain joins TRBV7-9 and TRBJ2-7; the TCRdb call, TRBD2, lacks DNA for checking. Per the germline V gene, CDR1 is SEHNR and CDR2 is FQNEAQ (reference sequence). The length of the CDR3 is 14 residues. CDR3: CASSLPGLSREQYF.